This entry lists 27 T cell receptor beta chains sequenced from one sample in a study of blood T cell repertoires in COVID-19. The table came from immunoSEQ multiplex PCR; TCRdb's copy has only in-frame clones and leaves some out. The sample has some 250,000 clones, more than 85% seen once. Sequences were obtained from PBMCs or T cells enriched from blood (not recorded which). The source of these receptors is a man aged 35 to 55 who had recovered from COVID-19.

This clone was detected only a few times. The chain employs TRBV6-1 and TRBJ2-7; 9 nucleotides agree with TRBD2. Unmatched junction bases numbered 9, after V lost 3 bases and J lost 3 bases. Germline lookup yields CDR1 MNHNS and CDR2 SASEGT. The CDR3 extends over 16 amino acids. CDR3 nucleotides: TGTGCCAGCAGTGATCCCGGGACTAGCCAACGCTACGAGCAGTACTTC. It specifies CASSDPGTSQRYEQYF.

The genes are TRBV10-2 and TRBJ1-5, with D uncertain. The CDR3 spans 16 residues. Trimming left V 2 bases short and J 5 bases short, with 16 bases between. Germline-derived CDR1 and CDR2 are WSHSY and SAAADI. CDR3 DNA: TGCGCCAGCAGTGAGGGTCCAGGAATTCCCGATCAGCCCCAGCATTTT. This codes for CASSEGPGIPDQPQHF.

V gene TRBV3-1 (or the pseudogene TRBV3-2) combines with J gene TRBJ1-1; D is possibly TRBD1 (6 bases). The V gene's germline CDR1 is LGHDT and CDR2 YNNKEL (reference sequence). V lost 2 bases, J lost 2 bases, and 9 bases lay in between. This CDR3 comprises 14 residues. The CDR3: CASSQWTANTEAFF. The CDR3 bases are TGTGCCAGCAGCCAATGGACAGCCAACACTGAAGCTTTCTTT.

This clone appeared a few times. V usage is TRBV5-1 and J usage is TRBJ2-2; 7 bases map to TRBD1. Germline V lookup: CDR1 SGHRS, CDR2 YFSETQ. V trimming: 4 bases; J trimming: 0 bases; junction bases outside the gene matches: 9. This CDR3 spans 17 amino acids. The CDR3 DNA reads as TGCGCCAGCAGCCGGACAGGCACCAGACCGAACACCGGGGAGCTGTTTTTT. Its protein product is CASSRTGTRPNTGELFF.

This chain connects TRBV25-1 to TRBJ2-7, with D tentatively TRBD2 (6 bases). The CDR3 runs 14 residues. V was cut by 5 bases and J by 6 bases, with 17 bases left in between. Germline V gene sequence: CDR1 MGHDK, CDR2 SYGVNS. DNA of the CDR3: TGTGCCAGCAGTAAACCCGTCCGGGGGTCCGAGCAGTACTTC. Translated, it gives CASSKPVRGSEQYF.

The V gene is TRBV11-2, the J gene TRBJ2-1; 11 bases agree with TRBD2. The trim removed 5 bases at V and 6 bases at J, leaving 6 bases unmatched. The length of the CDR3 is 15 residues. Germline-derived CDR1 and CDR2 are SGHAT and FQNNGV. CDR3 sequence reads: CASSISGGALNEQFF. The DNA for the CDR3 is TGTGCCAGCAGCATTAGCGGGGGGGCCCTCAATGAGCAGTTCTTC.

Notes on this clone: Within the sample, other DNA sequences also encode this same CDR3. The V and J genes are TRBV19 and TRBJ2-7; 7 nucleotides agree with TRBD1. The CDR3 extends over 14 amino acids. From germline, CDR1 is LNHDA and CDR2 SQIVND (reference sequence). The V gene end was trimmed by 3 bases and the J gene end by 0 bases; junction bases not matched to a gene: 2. The CDR3 DNA reads as TGTGCCAGTAGTATCCGGGACAGCTCCTACGAGCAGTACTTC. Its protein is CASSIRDSSYEQYF.

The chain is built from TRBV18 and TRBJ2-3; the match to TRBD2 covers 9 bases. V dropped 1 base and J dropped 4; count of bases not matched to a gene: 9. The V gene's germline CDR1 is KGHSH and CDR2 LQKENI. The CDR3 runs 17 residues. The CDR3 nucleotides read TGTGCCAGCTCACCACTAGGTAGCGGGAGCGTCCCAGATACGCAGTATTTT. This encodes CASSPLGSGSVPDTQYF.

The rearrangement joins TRBV6-5 to TRBJ2-7, with 7 bases matching TRBD2. The germline V gene has CDR1 MNHEY and CDR2 SVGAGI. Trimming at V came to 7 bases and at J to 6 bases, leaving 6 bases not matched to a gene. The CDR3 sequence is 12 residues long. The CDR3 reads CASNRWGGEQYF. The CDR3 nucleotides read TGTGCCAGCAACCGATGGGGGGGCGAGCAGTACTTC.

This rearrangement joins TRBV5-1 to TRBJ1-6; D perhaps matches TRBD1 (6 bases). The CDR3 is 18 residues long. V lost 0 bases and J lost 4, with 17 bases in between. Germline CDR1 SGHRS, CDR2 YFSETQ. This chain's CDR3 is CASSLGALQGRYNSPLHF. In DNA, the CDR3 is TGCGCCAGCAGCTTGGGGGCCCTACAGGGTCGGTATAATTCACCCCTCCACTTT.

The chain carries TRBV19 and TRBJ2-1, with D possibly TRBD1 on 6 matching bases. CDR3 length: 16 residues. Germline V gene data show CDR1 as LNHDA and CDR2 as SQIVND (reference sequence). Trimming shortened V by 1 base and J by 3 bases, and 13 bases separated the two germline ends. CDR3 in DNA: TGTGCCAGTAGTATAGTTGGGGGCGAGATCTACAATGAGCAGTTCTTC. Its translation is CASSIVGGEIYNEQFF.

The chain joins TRBV4-3 to TRBJ1-1; 9 positions agree with TRBD1. Germline V lookup: CDR1 LGHNA, CDR2 YSLEER. There are 18 residues in the CDR3. J lost 5 bases, V lost 0 bases, and 13 bases had no gene match. For the CDR3, the DNA is TGCGCCAGCAGCCAAGATGGGGGGACAGGGCGAGGGAGGACTGAAGCTTTCTTT. As protein: CASSQDGGTGRGRTEAFF.

The V and J genes are TRBV3-1 (or the pseudogene TRBV3-2) and TRBJ1-6, with 9 bases identical to TRBD1. This CDR3 has 15 residues. The germline V gene encodes CDR1 LGHDT and CDR2 YNNKEL (reference sequence). After removal of 1 base from V and 9 bases from J, the junction contained 4 bases not matched to a gene. CDR3 DNA: TGTGCCAGCAGCCAAGGACAGGGGGAGACTTCACCCCTCCACTTT. It encodes CASSQGQGETSPLHF.

This clone was detected only once. This chain connects TRBV7-9 to TRBJ1-6; the match to TRBD1 covers 8 bases. The CDR3 runs to 15 residues. V was clipped by 3 bases and J by 7 bases; unmatched bases: 5. Germline V lookup: CDR1 SEHNR, CDR2 FQNEAQ (reference sequence). The CDR3 region is CASSFRTGSNSPLHF. CDR3 nucleotides: TGTGCCAGCAGCTTCCGGACAGGGTCGAATTCACCCCTCCACTTT. The complete variable domain, with remaining parts taken from reference TRBV7-9 and TRBJ1-6, reads DTGVSQNPRHKITKRGQNVTFRCDPISEHNRLYWYRQTLGQGPEFLTYFQNEAQLEKSRLLSDRFSAERPKGSFSTLEIQRTEQGDSAMYLCASSFRTGSNSPLHFGNGTRLTVT.

The chain links TRBV10-3 to TRBJ1-2; TRBD1 agrees at 11 bases. Looked up from germline, CDR1 is ENHRY and CDR2 is SYGVKD. V was pared by 9 bases and J by 7 bases, with 7 bases of the junction left unmatched. The CDR3 extends over 13 amino acids. CDR3 protein: CAINGQGAGGYTF. The CDR3 DNA sequence: TGTGCCATAAATGGACAGGGGGCTGGTGGCTACACCTTC.

In its sample, this clone was seen once. The chain recombines TRBV14 with TRBJ2-1; 8 bases agree with TRBD1. The CDR3 consists of 18 residues. Losses at the gene ends were 3 bases for V and 2 bases for J; bases not matched to a gene: 12. Germline-derived CDR1 and CDR2 are SGHDN and FVKESK. The CDR3: CASSHLGDRTDPYNEQFF. CDR3 nucleotides: TGTGCCAGCAGCCACCTGGGGGACAGGACGGATCCCTACAATGAGCAGTTCTTC.

The rearrangement links TRBV7-2 to TRBJ2-5, with 7 bases lining up with TRBD2. With V trimmed by 2 bases and J by 2 bases, 5 bases remained unmatched. The germline V gene has CDR1 SGHTA and CDR2 FQGNSA. The CDR3 spans 15 residues. The CDR3 DNA is TGTGCCAGCAGCTTACTGGGACTATATCAAGAGACCCAGTACTTC. Residues: CASSLLGLYQETQYF.

This sequence joins TRBV2 and TRBJ2-5, with 7 positions matching TRBD1. Germline V gene data show CDR1 as SNHLY and CDR2 as FYNNEI. The CDR3 is made up of 15 amino acids. Germline trimming cut 2 bases from V and 3 bases from J; bases unmatched to any gene: 6. This chain's CDR3 is CASSETAGQEETQYF. The CDR3 nucleotides read TGTGCCAGCAGTGAAACAGCCGGACAGGAAGAGACCCAGTACTTC.

The chain joins TRBV29-1 to TRBJ1-3; D is perhaps TRBD1 (6 bases). The V and J ends lost 5 bases and 1 base respectively, with 9 bases between them. Germline CDR1 reads SQVTM; CDR2 reads ANQGSEA. This CDR3 is 13 amino acids long. CDR3 region: CSVLRGSGNTIYF. The CDR3 DNA sequence: TGCAGCGTTTTAAGGGGGTCTGGAAACACCATATATTTT.

This chain uses TRBV28 with TRBJ2-7; 10 bases are shared with TRBD2. Trimming removed 3 bases from V and 4 bases from J; junction bases left unmatched: 6. The length of the CDR3 is 15 residues. Germline V gene data show CDR1 as MDHEN and CDR2 as SYDVKM. The CDR3 reads CASSFEASGSYEQYF. CDR3 DNA sequence: TGTGCCAGCAGTTTCGAGGCTAGCGGGAGTTACGAGCAGTACTTC.

This clone was seen more than once but under ten times. The rearrangement uses TRBV3-1 (or the pseudogene TRBV3-2) and TRBJ1-3, with D perhaps matching TRBD1 (5 bases). The germline V gene encodes CDR1 LGHDT and CDR2 YNNKEL (reference sequence). The V end was cut by 1 base, the J end by 3 bases, with 10 bases between. There are 15 residues in the CDR3. CDR3 protein: CASSQGWGGGNTIYF. The CDR3 nucleotides read TGTGCCAGCAGCCAAGGTTGGGGGGGTGGAAACACCATATATTTT.

In its sample, this clone was seen once. The rearrangement links TRBV5-1 to TRBJ2-3; 9 bases fit TRBD2. CDR3 length: 17 amino acids. V was pared by 4 bases and J by 5 bases, with 14 bases of the junction left unmatched. Germline V gene lookup returns CDR1 SGHRS and CDR2 YFSETQ. The CDR3 sequence is CASSQKREDEVGDTQYF. The CDR3 nucleotides read TGCGCCAGCAGCCAAAAGCGGGAGGACGAAGTGGGAGATACGCAGTATTTT.

V is TRBV12-3 or TRBV12-4 and J is TRBJ2-1, with D hard to call. The CDR3 runs 13 residues. V was shortened by 2 bases and J by 4 bases, with 6 bases between the two germline ends. The CDR3 loop reads CASSLSRYNEQFF. As DNA, the CDR3 is TGTGCCAGCAGTTTATCCAGATACAATGAGCAGTTCTTC.

This chain joins TRBV2 and TRBJ2-1, with 7 nucleotides matching TRBD2. V shed 4 bases and J 9 bases; nucleotides not matched to a gene: 0. Germline V gives CDR1 SNHLY, CDR2 FYNNEI. The CDR3 covers 11 residues. In DNA form, the CDR3 reads TGTGCCAGCAGTGGGGGGGGTGAGCAGTTCTTC. Translated: CASSGGGEQFF.

Here the CDR3 DNA reads TGTGCCAGCAGCTCACAGGGAATTGATGAAAAACTGTTTTTT. Translated, it gives CASSSQGIDEKLFF. This chain joins TRBV5-5 and TRBJ1-4, with D perhaps matching TRBD1 (6 bases). Germline-derived CDR1 and CDR2 are SGHKS and YYEKEE (reference sequence). The CDR3 length is 14 residues. Trimming removed 3 bases from V and 6 bases from J, with 12 bases in between. Drawing the rest from reference TRBV5-5 and TRBJ1-4, the complete variable domain is DAGVTQSPTHLIKTRGQQVTLRCSPISGHKSVSWYQQVLGQGPQFIFQYYEKEERGRGNFPDRFSARQFPNYSSELNVNALLLGDSALYLCASSSQGIDEKLFFGSGTQLSVL.

This chain connects TRBV25-1 to TRBJ2-2; 7 bases line up with TRBD1. CDR1 and CDR2 from the germline V gene are MGHDK and SYGVNS. Losses at the gene ends were 3 bases for V and 8 bases for J; bases not matched to a gene: 15. CDR3 size: 17 residues. CDR3 protein: CASSDQWTGQAQGELFF. The DNA for the CDR3 is TGTGCCAGCAGTGACCAATGGACCGGACAGGCGCAAGGGGAGCTGTTTTTT.

The V call is TRBV12-5, the J call TRBJ2-2, with 7 bases matching TRBD1. V trimming: 6 bases; J trimming: 6 bases; junction bases outside the gene matches: 10. The CDR3 has 15 amino acids. Germline CDR1 is LGHNT and CDR2 is FRNRAP. This chain's CDR3 is CASGMTGQLPGELFF. The CDR3 DNA reads as TGTGCTAGTGGAATGACGGGACAGTTGCCCGGGGAGCTGTTTTTT. The entire variable domain, with the rest obtained from reference TRBV12-5 and TRBJ2-2, is as follows: DARVTQTPRHKVTEMGQEVTMRCQPILGHNTVFWYRQTMMQGLELLAYFRNRAPLDDSGMPKDRFSAEMPDATLATLKIQPSEPRDSAVYFCASGMTGQLPGELFFGEGSRLTVL.